This note documents a single T cell receptor (beta chain) sequence. CD45RO negativity and positive selection for CCR7 defined naive CD8 cells, a population that excluded terminally differentiated effector memory CD45RA+ cells. The table came from immunoSEQ multiplex PCR; TCRdb's copy has only in-frame clones and leaves some out. The data contain hundreds of thousands of clones, about 91% of them singletons. The CDR3 runs 16 residues. With 0 bases removed from V and 2 bases from J, the gap between germline ends came to 14 bases. Germline V gene lookup returns CDR1 MGHRA and CDR2 YSYEKL. These data are taken from a study of shared clonotypes between healthy human individuals. Study-level background: A donor's plate count was three for CD4 naive and three for CD4 memory; CD8 naive had two and CD8 memory one.

The specimen was naive CD8+ T cells sorted from blood. The rearrangement links TRBV4-1 to TRBJ2-7, with D possibly matching TRBD2 (5 bases). This sequence was found in a man under 40 in good health. Written as DNA, the CDR3 is TGCGCCAGCAGCCAAGAGACGAGGGTGCTAACCTACGAGCAGTACTTC. It codes for CASSQETRVLTYEQYF.